Listed below are T cell receptor beta chains from one sample, sequenced in a study of OX40 agonist ivuxolimab in advanced cancers. Produced via immunoSEQ multiplex PCR; TCRdb's table is partial and in-frame only. The sample has tens of thousands of clones; less than 90% are singletons. Material: CD4+ or CD8+ T cells sorted from blood, obtained in a trial of the OX40 agonist ivuxolimab. These receptors all stem from an adult with an advanced solid tumor such as melanoma, head and neck, liver or kidney cancer. Both conserved end residues are part of each CDR3. Each record gives: clone size, V gene, J gene, CDR3 protein. Clone size is shown for a subset of rows, as once, few, many or a class of expanded clone.

clone size: NA; V gene: TRBV7-2; J gene: TRBJ2-3; CDR3 protein: CASSFLQGGTDTQYF
clone size: once; V gene: TRBV7-2; J gene: TRBJ2-5; CDR3 protein: CASSQYTTNRGETQYF
clone size: NA; V gene: TRBV18; J gene: TRBJ2-7; CDR3 protein: CASSTGTGTSYEQYF
clone size: NA; V gene: TRBV28; J gene: TRBJ1-4; CDR3 protein: CASNSQGRLNEKLFF
clone size: NA; V gene: TRBV6-6; J gene: TRBJ2-3; CDR3 protein: CASSYGGGASDTQYF
clone size: NA; V gene: TRBV7-3; J gene: TRBJ2-1; CDR3 protein: CASSLRGLDYNEQFF
clone size: NA; V gene: TRBV10-2; J gene: TRBJ2-3; CDR3 protein: CASRDRRDTQYF
clone size: NA; V gene: TRBV6-1; J gene: TRBJ2-1; CDR3 protein: CASKQRDNEQFF
clone size: NA; V gene: TRBV28; J gene: TRBJ2-1; CDR3 protein: CASTAGGPSSYNEQFF
clone size: NA; V gene: TRBV7-9; J gene: TRBJ2-7; CDR3 protein: CASSSGPYEQYF
clone size: once; V gene: TRBV6-1; J gene: TRBJ2-1; CDR3 protein: CASIEADDLGGRGNEQFF
clone size: NA; V gene: TRBV6-5; J gene: TRBJ1-6; CDR3 protein: CASSYLAGGDSPLHF
clone size: NA; V gene: TRBV18; J gene: TRBJ1-4; CDR3 protein: CASSPIEGTNGNEKLFF
clone size: NA; V gene: TRBV11-2; J gene: TRBJ2-1; CDR3 protein: CASSLYGGAPDEQFF
clone size: NA; V gene: TRBV6-6; J gene: TRBJ1-3; CDR3 protein: CASSPDISGNTIYF
clone size: NA; V gene: TRBV18; J gene: TRBJ1-2; CDR3 protein: CASSEGGGFGGYTF
clone size: NA; V gene: TRBV6-5; J gene: TRBJ2-5; CDR3 protein: CASSWNTGDKETQYF
clone size: NA; V gene: TRBV27; J gene: TRBJ1-5; CDR3 protein: CASSISAQGNNQPQHF
clone size: NA; V gene: TRBV30; J gene: TRBJ2-2; CDR3 protein: CAWSLLGGSTGELFF
clone size: NA; V gene: TRBV5-4; J gene: TRBJ2-7; CDR3 protein: CASSSQGAPPYEQYF
clone size: NA; V gene: TRBV5-4; J gene: TRBJ2-2; CDR3 protein: CASSFRGTGELFF
clone size: NA; V gene: TRBV28; J gene: TRBJ1-2; CDR3 protein: CASLTTGIYGYTF
clone size: NA; V gene: TRBV2; J gene: TRBJ1-1; CDR3 protein: CASSEPVNTEAFF
clone size: NA; V gene: TRBV14; J gene: TRBJ1-3; CDR3 protein: CASSQEFSGGNTIYF
clone size: NA; V gene: TRBV7-2; J gene: TRBJ2-2; CDR3 protein: CASSLGRVTGELFF
clone size: NA; V gene: TRBV27; J gene: TRBJ2-2; CDR3 protein: CASSSGNSGELFF
clone size: NA; V gene: TRBV28; J gene: TRBJ1-5; CDR3 protein: CASSLLTASNQPQHF
clone size: once; V gene: TRBV7-3; J gene: TRBJ2-5; CDR3 protein: CASSLSSGGTQYF
clone size: NA; V gene: TRBV9; J gene: TRBJ1-1; CDR3 protein: CASSVDPGRNTEAFF
clone size: NA; V gene: TRBV10-3; J gene: TRBJ1-3; CDR3 protein: CAIRPGQSSGNTIYF
clone size: NA; V gene: TRBV6-5; J gene: TRBJ1-1; CDR3 protein: CASSVKRLNTEAFF
clone size: NA; V gene: TRBV7-2; J gene: TRBJ2-5; CDR3 protein: CASSRMRAEETQYF
clone size: once; V gene: TRBV7-6; J gene: TRBJ2-1; CDR3 protein: CASSLDPGGREQFF
clone size: NA; V gene: TRBV10-3; J gene: TRBJ2-3; CDR3 protein: CAISPTGPPADTQYF
clone size: NA; V gene: TRBV7-2; J gene: TRBJ2-5; CDR3 protein: CASSLVSETQYF
clone size: NA; V gene: TRBV15; J gene: TRBJ2-2; CDR3 protein: CATRRTGATGELFF
clone size: once; V gene: TRBV6-5; J gene: TRBJ1-6; CDR3 protein: CASSYSSGAENSPLHF
clone size: once; V gene: TRBV5-1; J gene: TRBJ1-2; CDR3 protein: CASSLEGGYGYTF
clone size: NA; V gene: TRBV6-5; J gene: TRBJ1-6; CDR3 protein: CASSYGGSLGSPLHF
clone size: NA; V gene: TRBV7-2; J gene: TRBJ1-1; CDR3 protein: CASSLADEGWTEAFF
clone size: NA; V gene: TRBV7-2; J gene: TRBJ1-2; CDR3 protein: CASSLATGRGYTF
clone size: NA; V gene: TRBV18; J gene: TRBJ1-1; CDR3 protein: CASSRLNTEAFF
clone size: NA; V gene: TRBV5-1; J gene: TRBJ2-5; CDR3 protein: CASSAAETQYF
clone size: NA; V gene: TRBV29-1; J gene: TRBJ1-2; CDR3 protein: CSVDGPGGREANYGYTF
clone size: NA; V gene: TRBV5-1; J gene: TRBJ2-1; CDR3 protein: CASSLYQDRANEQFF
clone size: once; V gene: TRBV7-2; J gene: TRBJ1-2; CDR3 protein: CASSSRQGRTSGYTF
clone size: NA; V gene: TRBV6-5; J gene: TRBJ2-5; CDR3 protein: CASSYGKETQYF
clone size: NA; V gene: TRBV7-9; J gene: TRBJ1-1; CDR3 protein: CASSLGTGAFTEAFF
clone size: NA; V gene: TRBV7-9; J gene: TRBJ1-5; CDR3 protein: CASSLVGQNQPQHF
clone size: NA; V gene: TRBV7-9; J gene: TRBJ1-4; CDR3 protein: CASSLETGADEKLFF
clone size: NA; V gene: TRBV6-5; J gene: TRBJ2-7; CDR3 protein: CASSYSPGQNYEQYF
clone size: NA; V gene: TRBV4-3; J gene: TRBJ1-1; CDR3 protein: CASSRDRTLNTEAFF
clone size: few; V gene: TRBV7-3; J gene: TRBJ2-3; CDR3 protein: CASSFRLAGGPTDTQYF
clone size: NA; V gene: TRBV4-3; J gene: TRBJ1-5; CDR3 protein: CASSLGTGNQPQHF
clone size: NA; V gene: TRBV7-8; J gene: TRBJ2-7; CDR3 protein: CASSLASGGYYEQYF